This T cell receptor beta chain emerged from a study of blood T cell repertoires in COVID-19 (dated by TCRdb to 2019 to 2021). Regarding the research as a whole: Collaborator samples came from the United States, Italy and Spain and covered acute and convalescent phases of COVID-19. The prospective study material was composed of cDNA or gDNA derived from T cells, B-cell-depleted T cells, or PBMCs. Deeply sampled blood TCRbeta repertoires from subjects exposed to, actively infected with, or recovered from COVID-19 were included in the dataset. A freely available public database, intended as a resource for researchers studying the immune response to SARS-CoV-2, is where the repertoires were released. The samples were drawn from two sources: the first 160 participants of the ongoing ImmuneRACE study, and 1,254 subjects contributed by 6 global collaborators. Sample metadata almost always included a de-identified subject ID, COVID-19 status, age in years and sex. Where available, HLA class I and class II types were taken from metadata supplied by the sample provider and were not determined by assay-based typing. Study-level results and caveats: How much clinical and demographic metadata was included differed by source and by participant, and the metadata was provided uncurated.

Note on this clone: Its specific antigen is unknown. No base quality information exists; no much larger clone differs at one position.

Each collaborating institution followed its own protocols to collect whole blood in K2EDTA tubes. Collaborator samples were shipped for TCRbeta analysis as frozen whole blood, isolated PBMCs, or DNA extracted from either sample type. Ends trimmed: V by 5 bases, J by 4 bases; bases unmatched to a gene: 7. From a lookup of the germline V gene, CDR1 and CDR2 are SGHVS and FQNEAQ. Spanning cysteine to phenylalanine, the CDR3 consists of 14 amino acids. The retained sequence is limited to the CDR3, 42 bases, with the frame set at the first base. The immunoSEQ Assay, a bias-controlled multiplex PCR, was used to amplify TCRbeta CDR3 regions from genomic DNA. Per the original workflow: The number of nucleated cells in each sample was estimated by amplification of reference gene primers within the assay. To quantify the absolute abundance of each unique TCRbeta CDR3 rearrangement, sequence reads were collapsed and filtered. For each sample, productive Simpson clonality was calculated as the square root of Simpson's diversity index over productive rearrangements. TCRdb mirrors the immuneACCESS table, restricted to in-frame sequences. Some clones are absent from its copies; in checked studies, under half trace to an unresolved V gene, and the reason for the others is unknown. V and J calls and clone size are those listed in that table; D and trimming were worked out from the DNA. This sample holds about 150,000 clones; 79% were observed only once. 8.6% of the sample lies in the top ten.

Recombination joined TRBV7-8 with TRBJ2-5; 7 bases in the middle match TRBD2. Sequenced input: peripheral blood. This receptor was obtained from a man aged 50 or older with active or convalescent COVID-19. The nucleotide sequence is TGTGCCAGCAGCCCCGTGGGGGGGTCAGAGACCCAGTACTTC. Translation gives CASSPVGGSETQYF.